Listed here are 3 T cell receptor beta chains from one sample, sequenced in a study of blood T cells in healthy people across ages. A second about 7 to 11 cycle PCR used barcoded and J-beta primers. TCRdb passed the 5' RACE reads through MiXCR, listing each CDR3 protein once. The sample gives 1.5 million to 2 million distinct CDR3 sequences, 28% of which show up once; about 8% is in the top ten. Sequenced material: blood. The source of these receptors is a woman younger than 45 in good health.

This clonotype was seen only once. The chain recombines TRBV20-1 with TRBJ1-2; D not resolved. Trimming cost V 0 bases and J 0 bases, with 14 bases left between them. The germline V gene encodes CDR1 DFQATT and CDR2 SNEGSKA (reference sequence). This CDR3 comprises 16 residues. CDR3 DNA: TGCAGTGCTAGAGATCTTAGTGGGCGATCTAACTATGGCTACACCTTC. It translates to CSARDLSGRSNYGYTF.

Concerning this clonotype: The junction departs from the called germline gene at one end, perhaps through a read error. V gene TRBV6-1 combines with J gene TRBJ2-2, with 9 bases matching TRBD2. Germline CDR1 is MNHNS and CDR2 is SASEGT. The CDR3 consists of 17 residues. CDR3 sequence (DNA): TGTGCCAGCAGAAGGGGTAGCGGGGGCTCGAACACCGGGGAGCGGTTTTTT. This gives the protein CASRRGSGGSNTGERFF.

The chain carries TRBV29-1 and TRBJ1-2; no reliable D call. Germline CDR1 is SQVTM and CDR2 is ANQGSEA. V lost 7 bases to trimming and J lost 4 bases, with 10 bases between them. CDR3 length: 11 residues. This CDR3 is CSAEWAYGYTF. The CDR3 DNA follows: TGCAGCGCTGAGTGGGCCTATGGCTACACCTTC.